This T cell receptor (beta chain) was documented in a study of cytomegalovirus exposure and HLA in healthy donors. Study in general: There were fewer than 130 million unique TCR beta sequences, drawn from 180 million or so T cells, in an earlier analysis.

13 Jbeta primers and 60 Vbeta primers were used for the PCR. Method: immunoSEQ multiplex PCR; TCRdb's copy keeps in-frame clones and lacks some. The sample lists around 94,000 clones, roughly 80% occurring once. V shed 0 bases, J shed 2 bases, and the junction held 0 bases outside the gene matches. CDR1 and CDR2 (germline): SGHDT, YYEEEE. The CDR3 spans 15 residues. General study points: Common viral pathogens were later found to be apparently linked to several of the most significant clusters.

About this clone itself: Its antigen is unknown.

This clonotype was sampled from a woman between 40 and 55 years old in good health and CMV-seropositive. Sequenced input: PBMCs. The chain recombines TRBV5-6 with TRBJ2-7; 12 bases line up with TRBD2. The CDR3 DNA reads as TGTGCCAGCAGCTTGGGGACTAGCGGGGCCTACGAGCAGTACTTC. Translating gives CASSLGTSGAYEQYF.